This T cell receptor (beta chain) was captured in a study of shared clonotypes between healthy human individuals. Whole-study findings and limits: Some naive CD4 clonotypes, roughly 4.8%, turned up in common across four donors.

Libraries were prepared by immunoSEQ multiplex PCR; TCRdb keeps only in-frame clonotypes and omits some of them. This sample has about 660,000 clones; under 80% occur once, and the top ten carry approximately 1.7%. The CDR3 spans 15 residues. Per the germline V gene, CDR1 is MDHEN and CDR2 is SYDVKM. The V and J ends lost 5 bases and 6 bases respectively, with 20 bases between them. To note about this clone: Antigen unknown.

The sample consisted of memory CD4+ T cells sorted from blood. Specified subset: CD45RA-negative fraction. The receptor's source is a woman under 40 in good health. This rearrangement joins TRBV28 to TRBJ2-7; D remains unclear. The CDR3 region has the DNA TGTGCCAGCAGTCTCTACCGCGTAGAGGCGGCCGAGCAGTACTTC. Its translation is CASSLYRVEAAEQYF. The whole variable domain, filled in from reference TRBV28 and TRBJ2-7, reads DVKVTQSSRYLVKRTGEKVFLECVQDMDHENMFWYRQDPGLGLRLIYFSYDVKMKEKGDIPEGYSVSREKKERFSLILESASTNQTSMYLCASSLYRVEAAEQYFGPGTRLTVT.